This TCR beta chain was sequenced during a study of molecular identifiers for immune sequencing clone quantification. About the study: Sequencing covered four of five parts into which replicate RNA from around 20,000 or 100,000 naive CD8 cells was split.

V lost 1 base, J lost 7 bases, and 8 bases stayed unmatched. The CDR3 extends over 15 amino acids. In germline, CDR1 is LNHDA, CDR2 SQIVND (reference sequence). Generation of bulk TCR libraries relied on previously described methods and listed TCR primers. TCRdb analysed the PCR reads with MiXCR anew, one entry per CDR3 protein. The sample consists of over 600,000 distinct CDR3 sequences, nearly 20% of them appearing once. Input for naive CD8 libraries was about 18,000 to 1,000,000 sorted cells; the RNA fraction used was 10%, 30% or 50%. This chain joins TRBV19 and TRBJ2-7, with TRBD1 matching over 9 bases. The receptor's source is a human donor in good health. Some libraries in this study had Jurkat cell RNA spiked in. Sequencing used naive CD8+ T cells from blood, with Jurkat cell RNA spiked in. Subset noted: FACS-sorted CD8+CD4-CCR7+CD45RA+ naive T cells. Here the CDR3 reads CASSIGTGGLGEQYF. In DNA, the CDR3 is TGTGCCAGTAGTATAGGAACAGGGGGCCTCGGGGAGCAGTACTTC.